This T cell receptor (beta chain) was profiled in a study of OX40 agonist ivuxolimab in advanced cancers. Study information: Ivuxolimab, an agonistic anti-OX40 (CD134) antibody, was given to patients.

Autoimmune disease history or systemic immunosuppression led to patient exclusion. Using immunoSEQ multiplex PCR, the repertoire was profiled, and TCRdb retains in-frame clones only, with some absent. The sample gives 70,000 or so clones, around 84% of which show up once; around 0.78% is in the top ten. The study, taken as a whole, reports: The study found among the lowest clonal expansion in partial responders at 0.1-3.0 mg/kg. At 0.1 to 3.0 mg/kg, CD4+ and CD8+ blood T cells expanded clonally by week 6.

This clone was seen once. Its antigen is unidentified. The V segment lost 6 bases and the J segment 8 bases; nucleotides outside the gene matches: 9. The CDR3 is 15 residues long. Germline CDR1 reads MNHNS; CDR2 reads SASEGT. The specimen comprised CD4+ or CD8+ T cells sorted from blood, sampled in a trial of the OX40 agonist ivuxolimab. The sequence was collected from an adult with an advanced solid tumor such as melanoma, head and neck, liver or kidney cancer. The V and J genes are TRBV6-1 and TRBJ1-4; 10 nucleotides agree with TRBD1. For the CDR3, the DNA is TGTGCCAGCAGAATCGGGACAGGGGCAGGCGAAAAACTGTTTTTT. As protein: CASRIGTGAGEKLFF.